Reported below is one T cell receptor (beta chain). Germline loops: CDR1 SGHTA, CDR2 FQGTGA. The CDR3 length is 15 residues. This sample was included in a study of blood T cells in healthy people across ages. A second PCR of 7 to 11 cycles used a sample-barcoded 5' primer and a J-beta primer mix. TCRdb re-analysed the 5' RACE reads in MiXCR, keeping a single row per CDR3 protein. The sample consists of hundreds of thousands of distinct CDR3 sequences, 25% to 30% of them appearing once. The chain combines TRBV7-3 with TRBJ2-1; 10 bases map to TRBD2. The J call may be faulty, since TRBJ2-7 better matches the DNA end. The sequencing input was blood. The sequence came from a woman older than 75 in good health. CDR3 bases: TGTGCCAGCAGCCTACTAGCGGGGTTCTACAATGAGCAGTACTTC. Protein product: CASSLLAGFYNEQYF.